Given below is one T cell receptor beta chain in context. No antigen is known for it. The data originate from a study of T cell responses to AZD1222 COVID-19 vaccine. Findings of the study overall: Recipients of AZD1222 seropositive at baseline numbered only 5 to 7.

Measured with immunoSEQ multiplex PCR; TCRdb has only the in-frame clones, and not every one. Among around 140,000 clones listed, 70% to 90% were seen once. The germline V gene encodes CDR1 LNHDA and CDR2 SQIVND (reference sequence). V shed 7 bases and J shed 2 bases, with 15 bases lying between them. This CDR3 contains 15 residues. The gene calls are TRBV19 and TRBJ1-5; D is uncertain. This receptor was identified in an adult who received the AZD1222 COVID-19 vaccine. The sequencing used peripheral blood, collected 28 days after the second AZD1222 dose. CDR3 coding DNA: TGTGCCAGTACCATGGGGTGGCAGGGCAATCAGCCCCAGCATTTT. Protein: CASTMGWQGNQPQHF.